This T cell receptor beta chain is drawn from a study of blood T cells in healthy people across ages. The CDR3 runs to 14 residues. Germline values: CDR1 KGHDR, CDR2 SFDVKD. Trimming removed 0 bases at V and 8 bases at J, with 12 bases between. The second PCR ran about 6 to 11 cycles with a sample-barcoded 5' primer and J-beta primers. Template switching added a 12-random-nucleotide identifier to every cDNA molecule. TCRdb redid the calling of the 5' RACE reads with MiXCR, one entry per CDR3 protein. The sample consists of about 1.8 million distinct CDR3 sequences, around half of them appearing once. This clonotype has only a few counts.

The sequenced material came from blood. The chain links TRBV24-1 to TRBJ1-2; no clear D gene. This sequence originates from a middle-aged woman in good health. The CDR3 DNA is TGTGCCACCAGTGATTTGGAGGTTCGGGAAGGCTACACCTTC. It codes for CATSDLEVREGYTF.